These 4 T cell receptor beta chains came from one sample sequenced in a study of blood T cell repertoires in COVID-19. Sequencing used immunoSEQ multiplex PCR; TCRdb keeps in-frame clones, though not all of them. Altogether about 150,000 clones are present, around 89% being singletons, with the ten largest covering approximately 3%. Sequenced sample: peripheral blood. These receptors all come from a man in his 60s with acute or convalescent COVID-19.

The chain joins TRBV5-5 to TRBJ2-7, with 8 nucleotides matching TRBD1. In germline, CDR1 is SGHKS, CDR2 YYEKEE (reference sequence). The CDR3 has 15 amino acids. Trimming removed 0 bases from V and 0 bases from J; junction bases left unmatched: 2. The CDR3 region is CASSLVQGASYEQYF. CDR3 DNA: TGTGCCAGCAGCTTGGTGCAGGGGGCCTCCTACGAGCAGTACTTC. Supplemented by reference TRBV5-5 and TRBJ2-7, the full variable domain reads DAGVTQSPTHLIKTRGQQVTLRCSPISGHKSVSWYQQVLGQGPQFIFQYYEKEERGRGNFPDRFSARQFPNYSSELNVNALLLGDSALYLCASSLVQGASYEQYFGPGTRLTVT.

This rearrangement joins TRBV6-4 to TRBJ2-7, with a weak D call TRBD2 (5 bases). Germline lookup yields CDR1 MRHNA and CDR2 SNTAGT. The CDR3 loop spans 13 amino acids. Trimming stripped 5 bases from V and 4 bases from J, with 12 bases between. The CDR3 reads CASSREGGYEQYF. In nucleotides, the CDR3 is TGTGCCAGCAGTCGAGAGGGTGGATACGAGCAGTACTTC.

The chain employs TRBV5-4 and TRBJ2-3; possible D gene TRBD2, 6 bases. CDR1 is SGHNT, CDR2 YYREEE, per germline (reference sequence). Trimming shortened V by 0 bases and J by 1 base, and 12 bases separated the two germline ends. This CDR3 is 16 amino acids long. The CDR3 sequence is CASSLVGGRRTDTQYF. CDR3 nucleotides: TGTGCCAGCAGCTTGGTGGGGGGTCGCCGCACAGATACGCAGTATTTT.

The V and J genes are TRBV27 and TRBJ1-1, with D perhaps TRBD1 (6 bases). V lost 2 bases, J lost 0 bases, and 10 bases lay in between. The CDR3 runs 15 residues. In germline, CDR1 is MNHEY, CDR2 SMNVEV (reference sequence). In DNA form, the CDR3 reads TGTGCCAGCAGTTTAACAGGGATCCTGAACACTGAAGCTTTCTTT. Protein product: CASSLTGILNTEAFF.